A single sample gave rise to the 26 T cell receptor beta chains below, sequenced in a study of shared clonotypes between healthy human individuals. The protocol was immunoSEQ multiplex PCR, while the TCRdb copy is restricted to in-frame clones and leaves out a portion. This repertoire shows roughly 2.4 million clones, nearly 97% found once; its top ten account for roughly 0.13%. The sequencing sample was made of naive CD4+ T cells sorted from blood. As to subset: CD45RA+ positively selected. The source is a man younger than 30 in good health.

The V call is TRBV5-1, the J call TRBJ1-1, with D perhaps TRBD1 (6 bases). This CDR3 has 15 residues. V lost 0 bases, J lost 1 base, and 10 bases lay in between. Germline values: CDR1 SGHRS, CDR2 YFSETQ. The CDR3: CASSLGTQGNTEAFF. The CDR3 nucleotides read TGCGCCAGCAGCTTGGGGACACAGGGGAACACTGAAGCTTTCTTT.

This sequence joins TRBV28 and TRBJ2-7, with 15 bases identical to TRBD2. CDR1 is MDHEN and CDR2 is SYDVKM in the germline V gene. The ends lost 8 bases at V and 0 bases at J; junction bases unmatched: 11. CDR3 size: 18 residues. The CDR3 spells CASESPGLAGGSSYEQYF. CDR3 bases: TGTGCCAGCGAATCCCCGGGACTAGCGGGGGGTAGCTCCTACGAGCAGTACTTC.

In this sample, this clone turned up once. The chain is built from TRBV7-2 and TRBJ2-7; 8 positions match TRBD2. Germline V lookup: CDR1 SGHTA, CDR2 FQGNSA. The CDR3 runs to 16 residues. V lost 1 base to trimming and J lost 2 bases; unmatched junction nucleotides: 7. CDR3 sequence reads: CASSLVHGTRAYEQYF. CDR3 bases: TGTGCCAGCAGCTTAGTCCATGGGACTAGAGCCTACGAGCAGTACTTC.

This clone was observed a single time. The rearrangement joins TRBV2 to TRBJ1-4; unclear D gene. Germline loops: CDR1 SNHLY, CDR2 FYNNEI. The CDR3 length is 16 residues. The V gene lost 2 bases and the J gene lost 7 bases, with 17 bases spanning the gap. The CDR3 region is CASSENPGQLVEKLFF. In DNA, the CDR3 is TGTGCCAGCAGTGAAAACCCCGGGCAGCTGGTTGAAAAACTGTTTTTT. Full variable domain (remainder filled in from reference TRBV2 and TRBJ1-4): EPEVTQTPSHQVTQMGQEVILRCVPISNHLYFYWYRQILGQKVEFLVSFYNNEISEKSEIFDDQFSVERPDGSNFTLKIRSTKLEDSAMYFCASSENPGQLVEKLFFGSGTQLSVL.

J is TRBJ2-5 and V is TRBV5-1; TRBD2 matches at 7 bases. V dropped 1 base and J dropped 1; count of bases not matched to a gene: 7. Germline V gene lookup returns CDR1 SGHRS and CDR2 YFSETQ. There are 16 residues in the CDR3. DNA for the CDR3: TGCGCCAGCAGCTTGCAGGCTAGCGGACTCCAAGAGACCCAGTACTTC. It codes for CASSLQASGLQETQYF.

This clone was recorded once. Other DNA sequences in this specimen translate into the identical CDR3. The chain couples TRBV30 to TRBJ1-2, with unresolved D. V lost 5 bases to trimming and J lost 3 bases, with 7 bases between them. The CDR3 has 11 residues. Germline V gene sequence: CDR1 GTSNPN, CDR2 SVGIG (reference sequence). CDR3 coding DNA: TGTGCCTGGGGGCGGGACTATGGCTACACCTTC. As protein: CAWGRDYGYTF.

The CDR3 DNA is TGTGCCAGCAGCTTGACCCGCCCCGGCGAGCAGTACTTC. It yields the protein CASSLTRPGEQYF. This chain joins TRBV5-6 and TRBJ2-7; no clear D. Germline assignment: CDR1 SGHDT and CDR2 YYEEEE. The V end was cut by 1 base, the J end by 6 bases, with 11 bases between. The CDR3 contains 13 residues.

This chain uses TRBV5-8 with TRBJ1-5; tentative D call: TRBD1 (5 bases). V gave up 2 bases and J gave up 3 bases, with 15 bases separating them. The germline V gene has CDR1 SGHTS and CDR2 YDEGEE. The CDR3 extends over 16 amino acids. The CDR3 nucleotides are TGTGCCAGCAGCTTTGGATCCGGGGACGTCAATCAGCCCCAGCATTTT. Amino acid sequence: CASSFGSGDVNQPQHF.

The V and J genes are TRBV7-2 and TRBJ1-3; 10 bases map to TRBD1. Germline V gene sequence: CDR1 SGHTA, CDR2 FQGNSA. The J segment lost 3 bases and the V segment lost 5 bases, leaving 7 bases of the junction unmatched. This CDR3 comprises 16 residues. For the CDR3, the DNA is TGTGCCAGCAGCGCCCGACAGGGGGCCGGTGGAAACACCATATATTTT. This translates into CASSARQGAGGNTIYF. The whole variable domain, filled in from reference TRBV7-2 and TRBJ1-3, reads GAGVSQSPSNKVTEKGKDVELRCDPISGHTALYWYRQSLGQGLEFLIYFQGNSAPDKSGLPSDRFSAERTGGSVSTLTIQRTQQEDSAVYLCASSARQGAGGNTIYFGEGSWLTVV.

The chain combines TRBV18 with TRBJ1-2; D is perhaps TRBD1 (6 bases). V lost 6 bases and J lost 5, with 16 bases in between. This CDR3 comprises 14 residues. Germline CDR1 reads KGHSH; CDR2 reads LQKENI. The CDR3 sequence is CASSPQTGSYGYTF. The DNA for the CDR3 is TGTGCCAGCTCCCCTCAGACAGGATCATATGGCTACACCTTC.

This sequence joins TRBV5-1 and TRBJ2-7; 8 bases align to TRBD1. Germline loops: CDR1 SGHRS, CDR2 YFSETQ. The CDR3 is made up of 15 amino acids. J lost 3 bases, V lost 0 bases, and 5 bases had no gene match. The CDR3 is CASSLAAGGNYEQYF. CDR3 bases: TGCGCCAGCAGCTTGGCGGCAGGGGGCAACTACGAGCAGTACTTC.

V usage is TRBV2 and J usage is TRBJ2-2, with 7 nucleotides matching TRBD1. J lost 7 bases, V lost 7 bases, and 9 bases had no gene match. CDR1 and CDR2 from the germline V gene are SNHLY and FYNNEI. The CDR3 has 14 residues. CDR3 DNA: TGTGCCAGCACCTTTGACAGGGTAGGCGGGGAGCTGTTTTTT. This encodes CASTFDRVGGELFF.

This clone is a singleton in its sample. The genes are TRBV5-4 and TRBJ1-6; D is perhaps TRBD1 (6 bases). Trimming removed 5 bases at V and 8 bases at J, with 14 bases between. Germline assignment: CDR1 SGHNT and CDR2 YYREEE (reference sequence). The CDR3 runs 14 residues. The CDR3 protein is CASSSGTSYSPLHF. The DNA of the CDR3 is TGTGCCAGCAGTTCGGGGACATCTTATTCACCCCTCCACTTT.

This chain uses TRBV11-2 with TRBJ1-3; D is perhaps TRBD1 (5 bases). V lost 0 bases and J lost 2, with 14 bases in between. Germline assignment: CDR1 SGHAT and CDR2 FQNNGV. The CDR3 is 17 amino acids. The DNA of the CDR3 is TGTGCCAGCAGCTTAGAGCCAGGGTCTATCGCTGGAAACACCATATATTTT. It is translated as CASSLEPGSIAGNTIYF. Based on the CDR3 plus reference TRBV11-2 and TRBJ1-3, the full variable domain is EAGVAQSPRYKIIEKRQSVAFWCNPISGHATLYWYQQILGQGPKLLIQFQNNGVVDDSQLPKDRFSAERLKGVDSTLKIQPAKLEDSAVYLCASSLEPGSIAGNTIYFGEGSWLTVV.

V usage is TRBV14 and J usage is TRBJ1-3; D unresolved. The CDR3 loop spans 15 amino acids. Looked up from germline, CDR1 is SGHDN and CDR2 is FVKESK. The V and J ends lost 5 bases and 0 bases respectively, with 11 bases between them. The CDR3 protein is CASSTGSFSGNTIYF. CDR3 DNA: TGTGCCAGCAGCACGGGATCATTCTCTGGAAACACCATATATTTT.

J is TRBJ1-4 and V is TRBV27, with TRBD1 matching 10 bases. CDR1 is MNHEY, CDR2 SMNVEV, per germline (reference sequence). V shed 5 bases, J shed 8 bases, and the junction held 8 bases outside the gene matches. CDR3 length equals 15 residues. The CDR3 sequence is CASSPGTGVGEKLFF. The CDR3 coding sequence is TGTGCCAGCAGTCCCGGGACAGGGGTCGGGGAAAAACTGTTTTTT.

The chain carries TRBV18 and TRBJ2-2; D remains unclear. CDR1 is KGHSH, CDR2 LQKENI, per germline. The V gene lost 6 bases and the J gene lost 6 bases, with 5 bases spanning the gap. The CDR3 is made up of 11 amino acids. CDR3 amino acids: CASSVAGELFF. Written as DNA, the CDR3 is TGTGCCAGCTCTGTTGCCGGGGAGCTGTTTTTT.

The V and J genes are TRBV7-2 and TRBJ2-2, with TRBD2 matching 11 bases. With 4 bases clipped from V and 5 bases from J, the junction kept 9 bases outside the gene matches. Germline V gene data show CDR1 as SGHTA and CDR2 as FQGNSA. The CDR3 sequence is 17 residues long. This CDR3 is CASSSTSGALRTGELFF. The CDR3 DNA follows: TGTGCCAGCAGCTCGACTAGCGGGGCCCTACGGACCGGGGAGCTGTTTTTT.

This rearrangement joins TRBV6-1 to TRBJ2-7, with D uncertain. CDR3 length: 15 residues. Trimming pared 3 bases from V and 0 bases from J, leaving 12 bases between. Looked up from germline, CDR1 is MNHNS and CDR2 is SASEGT. The CDR3, as DNA: TGTGCCAGCAGTGACGGGCAGGCCCTCTCCTACGAGCAGTACTTC. Its protein product is CASSDGQALSYEQYF.

This chain connects TRBV11-2 to TRBJ2-1; no clear D gene. Germline V gene sequence: CDR1 SGHAT, CDR2 FQNNGV. V was trimmed by 0 bases and J by 12 bases, leaving 15 bases between them. CDR3 length: 14 residues. DNA for the CDR3: TGTGCCAGCAGCTTAGACGCGACCCTAATCGGGCAGTTCTTC. This sequence encodes CASSLDATLIGQFF.

The chain combines TRBV28 with TRBJ2-7; D is unresolved. This CDR3 region has 12 residues. Trimming removed 3 bases from V and 4 bases from J, with 7 bases in between. Looked up from germline, CDR1 is MDHEN and CDR2 is SYDVKM. The CDR3 spells CASSLLRYEQYF. In DNA form, the CDR3 reads TGTGCCAGCAGTTTGTTAAGGTACGAGCAGTACTTC.

The V and J genes are TRBV5-6 and TRBJ2-3; 8 nucleotides match TRBD2. The CDR3 is 13 amino acids. In germline, CDR1 is SGHDT, CDR2 YYEEEE. The trim removed 7 bases at V and 0 bases at J, leaving 1 base unmatched. The CDR3 reads CASAGGSTDTQYF. The CDR3 nucleotides read TGTGCCAGCGCGGGGGGTAGCACAGATACGCAGTATTTT. Looking up the rest from reference TRBV5-6 and TRBJ2-3 gives the full variable domain: DAGVTQSPTHLIKTRGQQVTLRCSPKSGHDTVSWYQQALGQGPQFIFQYYEEEERQRGNFPDRFSGHQFPNYSSELNVNALLLGDSALYLCASAGGSTDTQYFGPGTRLTVL.

V gene TRBV6-5 combines with J gene TRBJ1-2, with D possibly being TRBD1 (6 bases). Germline-derived CDR1 and CDR2 are MNHEY and SVGAGI. The CDR3 has 13 amino acids. V lost 1 base, J lost 7 bases, and 10 bases lay in between. CDR3 region: CASSYLQGGGYTF. The CDR3 nucleotides are TGTGCCAGCAGTTACTTACAGGGTGGTGGCTACACCTTC.

J is TRBJ1-4 and V is TRBV2; 9 bases are shared with TRBD1. Germline CDR1 is SNHLY and CDR2 is FYNNEI. Trimming cost V 6 bases and J 7 bases; bases outside gene matches: 12. This CDR3 contains 16 residues. Here the CDR3 reads CASSLQAGTGFEKLFF. The CDR3 nucleotides read TGTGCCAGCAGCCTACAAGCTGGGACAGGGTTTGAAAAACTGTTTTTT.

J is TRBJ2-7 and V is TRBV30; D is possibly TRBD2 (6 bases). The germline gives CDR1 GTSNPN, CDR2 SVGIG (reference sequence). The CDR3 has 12 amino acids. The CDR3 DNA reads TGTGCTGGGGAGGCCAGGACCTACGAGCAGTACTTC. Encoded protein: CAGEARTYEQYF.

The chain links TRBV5-1 to TRBJ2-5, with D perhaps TRBD2 (5 bases). The CDR3 totals 16 residues. The ends were cut back, 4 bases at V and 5 bases at J, with 21 bases in the middle. Germline lookup yields CDR1 SGHRS and CDR2 YFSETQ. CDR3: CASSQRGRSTRETQYF. The CDR3 coding sequence is TGCGCCAGCAGCCAACGCGGCCGTAGTACTAGGGAGACCCAGTACTTC.